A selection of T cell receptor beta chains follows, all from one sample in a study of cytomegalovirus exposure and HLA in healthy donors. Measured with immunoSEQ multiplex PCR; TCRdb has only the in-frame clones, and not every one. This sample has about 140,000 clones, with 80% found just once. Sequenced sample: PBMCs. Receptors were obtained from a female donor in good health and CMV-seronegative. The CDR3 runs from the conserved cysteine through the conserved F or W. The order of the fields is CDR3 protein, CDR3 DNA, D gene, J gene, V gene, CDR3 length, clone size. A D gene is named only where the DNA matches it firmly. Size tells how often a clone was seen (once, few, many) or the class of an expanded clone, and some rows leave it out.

CDR3aa: CASSGGDRGSGAEAFF
CDR3nt: TGTGCCAGCAGTGGGGGGGACAGGGGAAGTGGGGCTGAAGCTTTCTTT
d_gene: TRBD1
j_gene: TRBJ1-1
v_gene: TRBV2
len: 16
abundance: few

CDR3aa: CASSYSWGGQDQPQHF
CDR3nt: TGTGCCAGCAGTTACTCGTGGGGGGGGCAGGATCAGCCCCAGCATTTT
d_gene: NA
j_gene: TRBJ1-5
v_gene: TRBV6-5
len: 16
abundance: NA

CDR3aa: CASSELRDIYF
CDR3nt: TGTGCCAGCAGTGAACTTCGGGACATTTACTTC
d_gene: NA
j_gene: TRBJ1-2
v_gene: TRBV6-1
len: 11
abundance: NA

CDR3aa: CASSQGAGGETQYF
CDR3nt: TGTGCCAGCAGCCAAGGGGCAGGGGGAGAGACCCAGTACTTC
d_gene: TRBD1
j_gene: TRBJ2-5
v_gene: TRBV4-2
len: 14
abundance: once

CDR3aa: CASSLDSFSDQETQYF
CDR3nt: TGTGCCAGCAGCTTGGACAGCTTTTCGGATCAAGAGACCCAGTACTTC
d_gene: NA
j_gene: TRBJ2-5
v_gene: TRBV5-6
len: 16
abundance: once

CDR3aa: CASKREGYEQYF
CDR3nt: TGTGCCAGCAAGCGGGAGGGCTACGAGCAGTACTTC
d_gene: TRBD2
j_gene: TRBJ2-7
v_gene: TRBV25-1
len: 12
abundance: NA

CDR3aa: CATRTGMNTEAFF
CDR3nt: TGTGCCACCCGAACAGGCATGAACACTGAAGCTTTCTTT
d_gene: NA
j_gene: TRBJ1-1
v_gene: TRBV28
len: 13
abundance: NA

CDR3aa: CAWKRAVGANVLTF
CDR3nt: TGTGCCTGGAAGAGGGCCGTCGGGGCCAACGTCCTGACTTTC
d_gene: NA
j_gene: TRBJ2-6
v_gene: TRBV30
len: 14
abundance: NA

CDR3aa: CAITGSYNEQFF
CDR3nt: TGTGCCATTACAGGCTCCTACAATGAGCAGTTCTTC
d_gene: NA
j_gene: TRBJ2-1
v_gene: TRBV6-1
len: 12
abundance: NA

CDR3aa: CASSLGDRGGTGELFF
CDR3nt: TGCGCCAGCAGCTTGGGGGACAGGGGAGGCACCGGGGAGCTGTTTTTT
d_gene: TRBD1
j_gene: TRBJ2-2
v_gene: TRBV5-1
len: 16
abundance: NA

CDR3aa: CAWSVSGTGRNTIYF
CDR3nt: TGTGCCTGGAGTGTATCCGGGACAGGGAGAAACACCATATATTTT
d_gene: TRBD1
j_gene: TRBJ1-3
v_gene: TRBV30
len: 15
abundance: NA

CDR3aa: CASSSPGQVENIQYF
CDR3nt: TGTGCCAGCAGTTCTCCGGGACAGGTAGAAAACATTCAGTACTTC
d_gene: TRBD1
j_gene: TRBJ2-4
v_gene: TRBV6-1
len: 15
abundance: few

CDR3aa: CASSSGLAGSTDTQYF
CDR3nt: TGTGCCAGCAGCTCTGGACTAGCGGGAAGCACAGATACGCAGTATTTT
d_gene: TRBD2
j_gene: TRBJ2-3
v_gene: TRBV9
len: 16
abundance: once

CDR3aa: CASSDKTGPYEQYF
CDR3nt: TGTGCCAGCAGTGACAAGACAGGCCCCTACGAGCAGTACTTC
d_gene: NA
j_gene: TRBJ2-7
v_gene: TRBV2
len: 14
abundance: few

CDR3aa: CASRTPGHDTGELFF
CDR3nt: TGTGCCAGCAGGACTCCGGGACACGACACCGGGGAGCTGTTTTTT
d_gene: NA
j_gene: TRBJ2-2
v_gene: TRBV28
len: 15
abundance: NA

CDR3aa: CASSQEEGSNEQFF
CDR3nt: TGCGCCAGCAGCCAAGAGGAGGGTTCCAATGAGCAGTTCTTC
d_gene: NA
j_gene: TRBJ2-1
v_gene: TRBV4-1
len: 14
abundance: NA